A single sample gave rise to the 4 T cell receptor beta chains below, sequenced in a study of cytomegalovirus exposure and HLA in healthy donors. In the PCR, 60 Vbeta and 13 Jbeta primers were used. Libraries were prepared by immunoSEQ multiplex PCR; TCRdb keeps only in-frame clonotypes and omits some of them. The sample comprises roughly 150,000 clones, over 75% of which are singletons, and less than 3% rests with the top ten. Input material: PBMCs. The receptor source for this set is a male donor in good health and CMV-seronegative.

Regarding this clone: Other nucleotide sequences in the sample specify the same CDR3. For the CDR3, the DNA is TGTGCCAGCAGTGGACAGGGGTTGAGCTACGAGCAGTACTTC. This encodes CASSGQGLSYEQYF. This chain connects TRBV6-1 to TRBJ2-7, with TRBD1 identical over 8 bases. Germline V lookup: CDR1 MNHNS, CDR2 SASEGT. The junction had 5 bases not matched to a gene; V was cut back by 4 bases and J by 3 bases. CDR3 length equals 14 residues.

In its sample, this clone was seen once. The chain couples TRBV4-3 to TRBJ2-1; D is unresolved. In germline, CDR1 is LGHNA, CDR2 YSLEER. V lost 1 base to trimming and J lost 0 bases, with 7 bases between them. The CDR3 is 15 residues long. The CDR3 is CASSQGRSSYNEQFF. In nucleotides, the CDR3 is TGCGCCAGCAGCCAAGGACGGAGCTCCTACAATGAGCAGTTCTTC.

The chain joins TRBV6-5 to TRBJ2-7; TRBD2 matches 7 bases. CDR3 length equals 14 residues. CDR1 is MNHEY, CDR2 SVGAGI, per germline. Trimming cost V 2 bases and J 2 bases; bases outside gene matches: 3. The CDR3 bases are TGTGCCAGCAGTTACGCGGGAGAGGCCTACGAGCAGTACTTC. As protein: CASSYAGEAYEQYF.

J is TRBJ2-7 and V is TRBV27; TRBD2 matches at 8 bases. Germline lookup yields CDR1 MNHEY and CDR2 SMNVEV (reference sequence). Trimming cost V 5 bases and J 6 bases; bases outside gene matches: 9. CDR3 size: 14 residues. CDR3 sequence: CASSPGPGLGEQYF. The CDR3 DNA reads TGTGCCAGCAGTCCCGGGCCGGGACTAGGCGAGCAGTACTTC.